This TCR beta chain comes out of a study of blood T cells in healthy people across ages. Findings and caveats of the study: Diversity figures derived from one million T cells were judged to underestimate the true value. The unsorted PBMCs prevented any conclusive comparison of naive versus antigen-experienced cells.

This CDR3 has 13 residues. V was pared by 3 bases and J by 6 bases, with 4 bases of the junction left unmatched. The V gene's germline CDR1 is SQVTM and CDR2 ANQGSEA. A second PCR of 7 to 11 cycles used a sample-barcoded 5' primer and a J-beta primer mix. TCRdb re-called the 5' RACE reads through MiXCR, storing one row per CDR3 protein. Here the sample spans hundreds of thousands of distinct CDR3 sequences, about 48% being singletons. This clonotype was counted only a few times. The antigen is unknown. Sequencing was carried out using blood. The V call is TRBV29-1, the J call TRBJ1-2, with 10 bases matching TRBD1. This receptor was taken from an elderly man in good health. The CDR3, as DNA: TGCAGCGTTGAGGGGACAGGGGCGCATGGCTACACCTTC. Its protein is CSVEGTGAHGYTF. The variable domain in full, completed from reference TRBV29-1 and TRBJ1-2, reads SAVISQKPSRDICQRGTSLTIQCQVDSQVTMMFWYRQQPGQSLTLIATANQGSEATYESGFVIDKFPISRPNLTFSTLTVSNMSPEDSSIYLCSVEGTGAHGYTFGSGTRLTVV.